This T cell receptor (beta chain) was captured in a study of OX40 agonist ivuxolimab in advanced cancers. Findings and limits, study-wide: CD4+ T cells averaged fewer expanded clones than CD8+ T cells.

Here immunoSEQ multiplex PCR was the method, and the copy in TCRdb shows in-frame clones only, minus some. The table lists approximately 88,000 clones, nearly 90% of them singletons. A word on this clone: Its antigen is unknown.

The J segment lost 1 base and the V segment lost 10 bases, leaving 5 bases of the junction unmatched. CDR1 and CDR2 (germline): MNHNS, SASEGT. This CDR3 has 14 residues. The clonotype comes from an adult with an advanced solid tumor such as melanoma, head and neck, liver or kidney cancer. This specimen consisted of CD4+ or CD8+ T cells sorted from blood, obtained in a trial of the OX40 agonist ivuxolimab. The V and J genes are TRBV6-1 and TRBJ1-1, with TRBD1 matching 11 bases. The CDR3 protein is CATGTGGGNTEAFF. The CDR3 DNA reads as TGTGCCACAGGGACAGGGGGAGGGAACACTGAAGCTTTCTTT.